The present T cell receptor (beta chain) was sequenced within a study of a mutant IDH1 vaccine in newly diagnosed glioma. Study-level information: Vaccination started 4-6 weeks after radiotherapy alone, or with temozolomide cycles. Study results and caveats: Immune responses induced by vaccination arose in about 93% of the patients.

Trimming cost V 1 base and J 1 base, with 8 bases left between them. Looked up from germline, CDR1 is SNHLY and CDR2 is FYNNEI. The CDR3 extends over 15 amino acids. As regards this clone: Its specificity is not known.

Indicated time point: week 47, end of study. The vaccine gave 300 ug of a 20-mer mutant IDH1 peptide subcutaneously per dose. TCRdb's table, derived via immunoSEQ multiplex PCR, lists solely in-frame clones and lacks some. Here the sample spans around 53,000 clones, roughly 83% being singletons. The sample in question was PBMCs, obtained from a glioma patient whose treatment included an IDH1 peptide vaccine. The chain carries TRBV2 and TRBJ2-1, with a possible D match to TRBD2 (6 bases). The TCR originated in a woman aged 30 to 39 with glioma. Some clones in this sample may be carry-over from other donors' samples. The CDR3 reads CASSEGGDSYNEQFF. CDR3 in DNA: TGTGCCAGCAGTGAAGGCGGGGATTCCTACAATGAGCAGTTCTTC.